This record concerns one T cell receptor beta chain sequence. This CDR3 has 14 residues. The germline V gene has CDR1 SNHLY and CDR2 FYNNEI. The V gene end was trimmed by 4 bases and the J gene end by 3 bases; junction bases not matched to a gene: 5. The data belong to a study of T cell changes during pregnancy in multiple sclerosis. Clones were sequenced by immunoSEQ multiplex PCR, and TCRdb holds only the in-frame ones, with some missing. Among roughly 89,000 clones listed, 90% to 95% were seen once. This chain joins TRBV2 and TRBJ1-1, with 7 nucleotides matching TRBD1. This TCR derives from a female donor with multiple sclerosis, enrolled in a pregnancy study. Source: peripheral blood, taken in the first trimester of pregnancy. CDR3 in DNA: TGTGCCAGCAGTGTACAGGGGCTAGACACTGAAGCTTTCTTT. This encodes CASSVQGLDTEAFF.